This record covers a single T cell receptor (beta chain). Researchers built TCR beta cDNA using 5'RACE template switching with UMIs. TCRdb reprocessed the 5' RACE reads and keeps a single row for each CDR3 protein, giving no DNA. This repertoire comprises about 180,000 distinct CDR3 sequences; its ten largest clones make up 15% to 20%. The germline V gene encodes CDR1 GTSNPN and CDR2 SVGIG (reference sequence). This CDR3 comprises 14 residues. These data are taken from a study of T cells expressing NK-cell markers. Study summary: Beta-chain profiling covered CD3+CD56+NKG2C+, CD3+CD56+NKG2C- and CD3+CD56-NKG2C+ sorted subsets. Among eight sequenced donors, seven carried HCMV seropositivity while one was seronegative.

The chain employs TRBV30 and TRBJ1-6; TCRdb picks TRBD1, but there is no DNA to check that call. Input material: blood T cells: a sorted CD56 or NKG2C T cell subset, CD4+ or CD8+ T cells, or bulk PBMC T cells (not recorded which). This clonotype was sampled from a woman aged 18-70 years in good health. The CDR3 loop reads CAWNIRGANSPLHF. Combining the CDR3 with reference TRBV30 and TRBJ1-6 gives the whole variable domain SQTIHQWPATLVQPVGSPLSLECTVEGTSNPNLYWYRQAAGRGLQLLFYSVGIGQISSEVPQNLSASRPQDRQFILSSKKLLLSDSGFYLCAWNIRGANSPLHFGNGTRLTVT.